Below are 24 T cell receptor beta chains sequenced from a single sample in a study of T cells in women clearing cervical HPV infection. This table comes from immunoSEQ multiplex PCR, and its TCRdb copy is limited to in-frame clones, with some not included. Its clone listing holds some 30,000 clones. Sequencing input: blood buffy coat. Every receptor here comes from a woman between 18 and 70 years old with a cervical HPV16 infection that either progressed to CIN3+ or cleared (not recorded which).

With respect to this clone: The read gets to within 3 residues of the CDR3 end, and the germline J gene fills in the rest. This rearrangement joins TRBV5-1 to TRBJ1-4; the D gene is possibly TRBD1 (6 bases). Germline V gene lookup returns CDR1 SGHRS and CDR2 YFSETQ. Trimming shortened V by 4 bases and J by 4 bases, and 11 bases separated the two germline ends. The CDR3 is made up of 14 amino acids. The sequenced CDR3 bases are TGCGCCAGCAGCCGGACAGCCCTTAATGAAAAA. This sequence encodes CASSRTALNEK. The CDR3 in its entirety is CASSRTALNEKLFF.

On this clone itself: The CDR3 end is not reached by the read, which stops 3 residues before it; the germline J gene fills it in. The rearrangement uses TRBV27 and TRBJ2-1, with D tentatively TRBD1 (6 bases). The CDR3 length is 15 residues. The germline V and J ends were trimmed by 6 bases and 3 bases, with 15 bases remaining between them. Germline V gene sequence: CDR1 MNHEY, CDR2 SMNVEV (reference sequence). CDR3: CASREVGQRYNEQFF. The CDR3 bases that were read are TGTGCCAGCAGGGAGGTGGGACAACGCTACAATGAG.

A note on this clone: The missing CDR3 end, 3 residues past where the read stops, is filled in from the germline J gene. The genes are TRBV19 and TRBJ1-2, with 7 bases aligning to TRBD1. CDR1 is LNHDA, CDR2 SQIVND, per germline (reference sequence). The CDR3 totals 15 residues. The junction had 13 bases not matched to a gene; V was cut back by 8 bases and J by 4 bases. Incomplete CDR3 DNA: TGTGCCAGTCGGGACAGACATCTCCCCCCCTATGGC. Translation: CASRDRHLPPYG. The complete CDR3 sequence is CASRDRHLPPYGYTF.

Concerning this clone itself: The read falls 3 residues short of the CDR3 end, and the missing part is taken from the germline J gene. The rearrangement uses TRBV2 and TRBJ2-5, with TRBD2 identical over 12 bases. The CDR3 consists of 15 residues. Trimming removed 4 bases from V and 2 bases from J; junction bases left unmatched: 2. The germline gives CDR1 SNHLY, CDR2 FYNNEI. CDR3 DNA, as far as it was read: TGTGCCAGCAGTGTTCTAGCGGGGGGGCAAGAGACC. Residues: CASSVLAGGQET. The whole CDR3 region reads CASSVLAGGQETQYF.

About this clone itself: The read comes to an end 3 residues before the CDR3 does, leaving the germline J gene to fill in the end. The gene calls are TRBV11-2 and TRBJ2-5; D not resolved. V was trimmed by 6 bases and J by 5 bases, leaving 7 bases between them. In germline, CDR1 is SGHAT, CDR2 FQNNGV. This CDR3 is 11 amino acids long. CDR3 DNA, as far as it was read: TGTGCCAGCAGTCTACGGGAGACC. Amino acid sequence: CASSLRET. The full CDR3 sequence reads CASSLRETQYF.

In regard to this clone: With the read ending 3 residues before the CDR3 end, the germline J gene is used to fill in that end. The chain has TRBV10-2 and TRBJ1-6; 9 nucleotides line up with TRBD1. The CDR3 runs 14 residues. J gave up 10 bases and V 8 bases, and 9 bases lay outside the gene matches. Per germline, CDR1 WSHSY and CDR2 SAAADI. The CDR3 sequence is CASARTGEGSPLHF. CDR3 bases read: TGCGCCAGCGCTAGGACAGGGGAAGGGTCACCC.

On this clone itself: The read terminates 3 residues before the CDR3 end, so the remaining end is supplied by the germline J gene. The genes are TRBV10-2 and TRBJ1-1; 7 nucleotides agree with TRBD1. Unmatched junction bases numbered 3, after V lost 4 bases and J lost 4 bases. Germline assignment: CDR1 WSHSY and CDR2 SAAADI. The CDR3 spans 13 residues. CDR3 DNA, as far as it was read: TGCGCCAGCAGTGTAGGGGGCTCCACTGAA. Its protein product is CASSVGGSTE. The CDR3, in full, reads CASSVGGSTEAFF.

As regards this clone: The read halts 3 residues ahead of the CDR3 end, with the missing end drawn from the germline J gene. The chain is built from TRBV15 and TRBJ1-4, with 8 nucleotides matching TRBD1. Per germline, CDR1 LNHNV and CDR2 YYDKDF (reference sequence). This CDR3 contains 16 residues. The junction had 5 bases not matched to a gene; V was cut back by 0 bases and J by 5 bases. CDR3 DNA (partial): TGTGCCACCAGCAGAGATTTCCAGGGGGCGAATGAAAAA. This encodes CATSRDFQGANEK. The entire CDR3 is CATSRDFQGANEKLFF.

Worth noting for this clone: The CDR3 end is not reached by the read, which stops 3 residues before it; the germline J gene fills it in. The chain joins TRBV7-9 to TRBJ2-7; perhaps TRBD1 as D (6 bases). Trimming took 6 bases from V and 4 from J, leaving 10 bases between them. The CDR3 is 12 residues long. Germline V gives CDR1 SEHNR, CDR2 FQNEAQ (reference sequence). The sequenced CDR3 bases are TGTGCCAGCAGTAAGGACAGATACGAG. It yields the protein CASSKDRYE. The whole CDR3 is CASSKDRYEQYF.

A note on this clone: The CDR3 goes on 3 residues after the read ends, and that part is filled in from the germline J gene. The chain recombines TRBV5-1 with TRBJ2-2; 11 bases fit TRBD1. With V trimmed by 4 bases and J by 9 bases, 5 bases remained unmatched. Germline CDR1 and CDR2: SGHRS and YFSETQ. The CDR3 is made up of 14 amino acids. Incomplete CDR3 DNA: TGCGCCAGCAGCGGGGGACAGGGGGTAAGGGAG. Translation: CASSGGQGVRE. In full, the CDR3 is CASSGGQGVRELFF.

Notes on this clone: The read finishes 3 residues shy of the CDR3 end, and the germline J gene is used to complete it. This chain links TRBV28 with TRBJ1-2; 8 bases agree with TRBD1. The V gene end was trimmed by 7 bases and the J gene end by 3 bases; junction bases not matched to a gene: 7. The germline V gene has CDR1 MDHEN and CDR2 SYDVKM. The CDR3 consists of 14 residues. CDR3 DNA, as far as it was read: TGTGCCAGCAATTCTGGACAGGGACACTATGGC. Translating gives CASNSGQGHYG. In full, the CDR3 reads CASNSGQGHYGYTF.

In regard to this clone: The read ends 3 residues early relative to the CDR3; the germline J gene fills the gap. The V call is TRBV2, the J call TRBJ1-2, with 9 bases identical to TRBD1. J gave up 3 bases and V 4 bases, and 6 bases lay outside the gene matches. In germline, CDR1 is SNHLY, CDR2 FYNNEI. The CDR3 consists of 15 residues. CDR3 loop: CASSGGQGGDYGYTF. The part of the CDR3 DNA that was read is TGTGCCAGCAGTGGGGGACAGGGAGGGGACTATGGC.

This CDR3 reads CASSLPSGTEETQYF. Incomplete CDR3 DNA: TGTGCCAGCAGCTTACCGTCCGGGACAGAAGAGACC. The chain couples TRBV7-8 to TRBJ2-5, with 7 bases lining up with TRBD1. The missing CDR3 end, 3 residues past where the read stops, is filled in from the germline J gene. The CDR3 covers 15 residues. Germline values: CDR1 SGHVS, CDR2 FQNEAQ. V lost 2 bases to trimming and J lost 3 bases; unmatched junction nucleotides: 6.

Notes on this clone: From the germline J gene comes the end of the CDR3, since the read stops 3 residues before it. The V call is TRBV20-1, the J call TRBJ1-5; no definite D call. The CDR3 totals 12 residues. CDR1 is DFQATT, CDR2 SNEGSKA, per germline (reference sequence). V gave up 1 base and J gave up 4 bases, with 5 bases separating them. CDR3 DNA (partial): TGCAGTGCTAGAGCGGGGAATCAGCCC. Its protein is CSARAGNQP. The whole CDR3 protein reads CSARAGNQPQHF.

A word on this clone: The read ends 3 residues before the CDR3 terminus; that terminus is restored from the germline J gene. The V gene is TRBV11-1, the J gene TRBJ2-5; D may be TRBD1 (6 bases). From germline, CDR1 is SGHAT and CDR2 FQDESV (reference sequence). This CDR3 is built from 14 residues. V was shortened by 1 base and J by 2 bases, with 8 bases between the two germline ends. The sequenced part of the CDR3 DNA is TGTGCCAGCAGCTTAGAGGACAGACAAGAGACC. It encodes CASSLEDRQET. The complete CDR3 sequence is CASSLEDRQETQYF.

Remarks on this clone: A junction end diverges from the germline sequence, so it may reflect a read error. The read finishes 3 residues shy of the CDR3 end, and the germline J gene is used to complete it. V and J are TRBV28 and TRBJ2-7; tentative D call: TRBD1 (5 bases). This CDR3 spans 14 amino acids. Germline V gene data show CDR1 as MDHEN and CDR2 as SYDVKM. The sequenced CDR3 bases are TGTGTCAGCAGTCCTGCGACAGAGGCCTACGAG. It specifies CVSSPATEAYE. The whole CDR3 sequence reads CVSSPATEAYEQYF.

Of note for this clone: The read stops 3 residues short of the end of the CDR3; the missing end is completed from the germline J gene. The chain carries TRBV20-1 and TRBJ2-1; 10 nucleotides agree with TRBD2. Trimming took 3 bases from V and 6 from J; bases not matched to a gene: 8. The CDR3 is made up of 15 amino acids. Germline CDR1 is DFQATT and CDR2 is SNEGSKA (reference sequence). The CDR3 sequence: CSASFPSGGINEQFF. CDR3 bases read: TGCAGTGCTAGTTTCCCTAGCGGGGGAATCAATGAG.

CDR3 sequence reads: CASREAGQNTEAFF. The CDR3 bases that were read are TGTGCCAGCCGGGAGGCAGGACAGAACACTGAA. V usage is TRBV2 and J usage is TRBJ1-1; tentative D call: TRBD1 (5 bases). The read ends 3 residues shy of where the CDR3 ends; the end is completed using the germline J gene. CDR1 and CDR2 from the germline V gene are SNHLY and FYNNEI. The V end lost 8 bases, the J end lost 1 base, and 14 bases lay between the germline ends. The CDR3 length is 14 residues.

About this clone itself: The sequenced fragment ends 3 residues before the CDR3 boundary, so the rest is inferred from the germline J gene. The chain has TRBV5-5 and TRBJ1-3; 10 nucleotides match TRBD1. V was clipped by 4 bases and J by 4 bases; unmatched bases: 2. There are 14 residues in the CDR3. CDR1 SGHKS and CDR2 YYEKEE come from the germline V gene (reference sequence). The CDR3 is CASSQTGGGNTIYF. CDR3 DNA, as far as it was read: TGTGCCAGCAGCCAGACAGGGGGCGGAAACACC. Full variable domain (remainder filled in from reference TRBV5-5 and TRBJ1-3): DAGVTQSPTHLIKTRGQQVTLRCSPISGHKSVSWYQQVLGQGPQFIFQYYEKEERGRGNFPDRFSARQFPNYSSELNVNALLLGDSALYLCASSQTGGGNTIYFGEGSWLTVV.

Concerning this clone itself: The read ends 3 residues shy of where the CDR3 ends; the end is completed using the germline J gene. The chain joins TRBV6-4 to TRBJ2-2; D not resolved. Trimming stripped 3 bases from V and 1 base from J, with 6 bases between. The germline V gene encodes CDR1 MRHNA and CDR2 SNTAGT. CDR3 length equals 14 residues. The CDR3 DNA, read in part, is TGTGCCAGCAGTGAACTTTGGAACACCGGGGAG. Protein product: CASSELWNTGE. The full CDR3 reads CASSELWNTGELFF.

The CDR3: CASSLNRVVGYGQYF. The part of the CDR3 DNA that was read is TGTGCCAGCAGCTTAAACAGGGTAGTCGGCTATGGT. The rearrangement links TRBV7-2 to TRBJ2-4; D is possibly TRBD1 (6 bases). The CDR3 end lies 3 residues beyond the end of the read and is filled in from the germline J gene. Per the germline V gene, CDR1 is SGHTA and CDR2 is FQGNSA. The CDR3 covers 15 residues.

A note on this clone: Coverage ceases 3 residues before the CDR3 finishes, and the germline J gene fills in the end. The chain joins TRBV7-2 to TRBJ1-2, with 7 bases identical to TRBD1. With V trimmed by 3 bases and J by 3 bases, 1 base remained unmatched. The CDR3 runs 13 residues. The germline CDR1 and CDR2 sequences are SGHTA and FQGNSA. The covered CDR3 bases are TGTGCCAGCAGCTTCGGGACAGACTATGGC. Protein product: CASSFGTDYG. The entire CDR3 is CASSFGTDYGYTF.

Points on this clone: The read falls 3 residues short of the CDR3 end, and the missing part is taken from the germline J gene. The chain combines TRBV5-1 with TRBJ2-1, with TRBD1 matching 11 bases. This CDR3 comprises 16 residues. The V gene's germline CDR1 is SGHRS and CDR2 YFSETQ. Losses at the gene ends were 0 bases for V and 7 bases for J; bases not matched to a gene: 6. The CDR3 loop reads CASSLGGTGGGNEQFF. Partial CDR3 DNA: TGCGCCAGCAGCTTGGGCGGGACAGGGGGTGGGAATGAG.

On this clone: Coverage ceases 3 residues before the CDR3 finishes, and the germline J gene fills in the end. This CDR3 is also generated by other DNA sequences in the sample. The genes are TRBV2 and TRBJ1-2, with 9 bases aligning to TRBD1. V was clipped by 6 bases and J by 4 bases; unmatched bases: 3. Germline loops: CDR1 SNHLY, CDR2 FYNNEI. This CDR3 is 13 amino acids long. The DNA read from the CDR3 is TGTGCCAGCAGAGACAGGGGGTTCTATGGC. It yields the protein CASRDRGFYG. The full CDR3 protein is CASRDRGFYGYTF.